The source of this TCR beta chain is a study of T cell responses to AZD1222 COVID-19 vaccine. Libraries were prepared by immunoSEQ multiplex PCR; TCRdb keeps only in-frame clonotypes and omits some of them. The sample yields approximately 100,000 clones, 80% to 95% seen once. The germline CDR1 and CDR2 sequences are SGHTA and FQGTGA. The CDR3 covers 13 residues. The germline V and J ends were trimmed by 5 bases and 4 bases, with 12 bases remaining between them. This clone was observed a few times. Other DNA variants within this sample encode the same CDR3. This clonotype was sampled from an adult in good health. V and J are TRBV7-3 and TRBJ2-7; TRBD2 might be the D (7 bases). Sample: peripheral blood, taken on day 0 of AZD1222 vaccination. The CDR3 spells CASSPRGGYEQYF. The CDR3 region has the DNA TGTGCCAGCAGCCCGAGGGGGGGTTACGAGCAGTACTTC.